This T cell receptor (beta chain) stems from a study of CD8 T cells in ankylosing spondylitis. There are 16 residues in the CDR3. The V gene lost 1 base and the J gene lost 1 base, with 11 bases spanning the gap. Germline-derived CDR1 and CDR2 are SGHRS and YFSETQ. This clonotype was counted between two and nine times. Its antigen is still unknown. With molecular barcodes, quantitative 5'-RACE was used to make the TCR beta libraries. One entry per CDR3 protein results from TCRdb running MiXCR on the 5' RACE reads. The sample includes some 840,000 distinct CDR3 sequences, approximately 12% of them seen just once. The study, taken as a whole, reports: There was a TCR beta motif, made of several highly homologous variants, that appeared characteristic of ankylosing spondylitis blood. As for the disease-linked clones, they showed a CD8+ phenotype and occurred at relatively low frequencies in peripheral blood. Reports say disease-linked clones showed up significantly more in matched ankylosing spondylitis synovial fluid.

The sequence was collected from a male donor with ankylosing spondylitis. The chain combines TRBV5-1 with TRBJ1-4; D is unclear. The sample consisted of blood, either unsorted or a sorted T cell fraction (not recorded which). CDR3: CASSLNIGVTNEKLFF. The CDR3 bases are TGCGCCAGCAGCTTGAATATCGGGGTAACTAATGAAAAACTGTTTTTT. Supplemented by reference TRBV5-1 and TRBJ1-4, the full variable domain reads KAGVTQTPRYLIKTRGQQVTLSCSPISGHRSVSWYQQTPGQGLQFLFEYFSETQRNKGNFPGRFSGRQFSNSRSEMNVSTLELGDSALYLCASSLNIGVTNEKLFFGSGTQLSVL.